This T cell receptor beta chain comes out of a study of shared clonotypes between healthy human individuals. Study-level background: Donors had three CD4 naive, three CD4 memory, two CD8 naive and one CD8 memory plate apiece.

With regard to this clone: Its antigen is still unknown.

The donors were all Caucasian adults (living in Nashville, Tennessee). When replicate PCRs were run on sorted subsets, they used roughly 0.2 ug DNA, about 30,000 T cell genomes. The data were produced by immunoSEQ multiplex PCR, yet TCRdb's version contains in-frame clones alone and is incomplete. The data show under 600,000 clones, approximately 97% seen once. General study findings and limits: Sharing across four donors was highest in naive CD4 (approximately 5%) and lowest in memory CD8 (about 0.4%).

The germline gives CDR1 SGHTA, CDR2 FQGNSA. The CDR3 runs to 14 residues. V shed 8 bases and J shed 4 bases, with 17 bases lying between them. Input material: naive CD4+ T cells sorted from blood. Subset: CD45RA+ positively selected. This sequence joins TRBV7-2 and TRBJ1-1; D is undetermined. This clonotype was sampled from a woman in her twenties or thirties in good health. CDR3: CASRKGLFGTEAFF. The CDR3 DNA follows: TGTGCCAGCCGTAAAGGACTCTTCGGCACTGAAGCTTTCTTT.